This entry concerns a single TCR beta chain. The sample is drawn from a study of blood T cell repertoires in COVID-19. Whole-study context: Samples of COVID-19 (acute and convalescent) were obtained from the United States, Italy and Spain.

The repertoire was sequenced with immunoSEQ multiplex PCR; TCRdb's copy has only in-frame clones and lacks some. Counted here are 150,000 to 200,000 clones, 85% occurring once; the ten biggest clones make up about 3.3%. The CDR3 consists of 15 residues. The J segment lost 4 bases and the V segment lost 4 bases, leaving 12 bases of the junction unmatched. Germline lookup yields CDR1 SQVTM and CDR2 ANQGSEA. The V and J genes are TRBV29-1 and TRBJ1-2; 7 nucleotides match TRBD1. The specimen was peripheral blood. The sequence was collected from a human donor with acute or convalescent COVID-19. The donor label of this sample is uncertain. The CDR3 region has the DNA TGCAGCGTTGCGCATCCACAGGGGCTCGGCTATGGCTACACCTTC. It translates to CSVAHPQGLGYGYTF.